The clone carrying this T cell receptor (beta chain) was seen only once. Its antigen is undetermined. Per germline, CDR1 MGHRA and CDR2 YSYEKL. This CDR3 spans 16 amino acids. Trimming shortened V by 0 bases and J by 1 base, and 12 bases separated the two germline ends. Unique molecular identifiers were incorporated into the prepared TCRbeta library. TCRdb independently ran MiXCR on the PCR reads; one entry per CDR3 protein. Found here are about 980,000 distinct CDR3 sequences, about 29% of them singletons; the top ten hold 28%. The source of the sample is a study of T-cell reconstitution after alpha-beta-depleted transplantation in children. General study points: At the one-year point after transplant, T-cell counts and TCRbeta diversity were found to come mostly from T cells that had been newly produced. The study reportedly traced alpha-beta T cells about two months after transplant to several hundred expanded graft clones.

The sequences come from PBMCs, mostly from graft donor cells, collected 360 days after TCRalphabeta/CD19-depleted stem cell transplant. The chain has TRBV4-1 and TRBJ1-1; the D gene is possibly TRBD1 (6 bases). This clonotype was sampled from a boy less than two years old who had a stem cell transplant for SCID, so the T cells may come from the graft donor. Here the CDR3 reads CASSQDQWGANTEAFF. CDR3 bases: TGCGCCAGCAGCCAAGATCAGTGGGGGGCGAACACTGAAGCTTTCTTT.